The present T cell receptor (beta chain) was sequenced within a study of T cells in Graves' hyperthyroidism and ophthalmopathy. For the study at large: Peripheral blood was taken when the disease was first diagnosed, before any treatment began. Regarding the study as a whole: Most expanded thyroid clonotypes above 0.001 recurred in blood.

Template material for amplifying TCR beta CDR3 regions consisted of RNA transcripts. When the TCR CDR3 underwent first-round RT-PCR, the HTBI primer set was used. TCRdb recomputed calls from the multiplex PCR reads with MiXCR, one row per CDR3 protein. Of 300,000 to 400,000 distinct CDR3 sequences detected, 14% appear once; the ten largest clones hold 20% to 25%. In this sample, this clonotype turned up many times. Its specificity is unknown. From approximately 9.3 ml of fresh peripheral blood, PBMCs were isolated. This TCR was recovered from a woman aged 30 to 39 with Graves' hyperthyroidism. The source material was blood.

In nucleotides, the CDR3 is TGTGCCAGCACCTTGGGGGGGAGATCATACGAGCAGTACTTC. Its translation: CASTLGGRSYEQYF. The chain is built from TRBV12-3 or TRBV12-4 and TRBJ2-7; the match to TRBD2 covers 7 bases. The CDR3 consists of 14 residues. Trimming removed 7 bases from V and 4 bases from J; junction bases left unmatched: 10.